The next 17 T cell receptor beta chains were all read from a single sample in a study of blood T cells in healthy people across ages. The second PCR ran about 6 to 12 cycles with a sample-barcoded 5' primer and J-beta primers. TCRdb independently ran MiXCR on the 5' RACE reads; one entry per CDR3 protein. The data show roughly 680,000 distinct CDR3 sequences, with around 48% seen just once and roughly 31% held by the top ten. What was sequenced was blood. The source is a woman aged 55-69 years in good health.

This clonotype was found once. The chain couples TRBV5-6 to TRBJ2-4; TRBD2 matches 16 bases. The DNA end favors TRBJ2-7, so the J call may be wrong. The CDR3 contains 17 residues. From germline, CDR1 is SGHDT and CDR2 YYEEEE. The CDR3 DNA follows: TGTGCCAGCAGCTTCGGGACTAGCGGGAGGGTTCCCTACGAGCAGTACTTC. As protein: CASSFGTSGRVPYEQYF.

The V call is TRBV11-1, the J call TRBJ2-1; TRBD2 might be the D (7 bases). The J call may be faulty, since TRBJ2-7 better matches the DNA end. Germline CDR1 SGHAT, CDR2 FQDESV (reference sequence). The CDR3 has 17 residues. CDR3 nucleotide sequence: TGTGCCAGCAGCTTTGGGGGGGGGAGGGGGACCTACAATGAGCAGTACTTC. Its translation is CASSFGGGRGTYNEQYF.

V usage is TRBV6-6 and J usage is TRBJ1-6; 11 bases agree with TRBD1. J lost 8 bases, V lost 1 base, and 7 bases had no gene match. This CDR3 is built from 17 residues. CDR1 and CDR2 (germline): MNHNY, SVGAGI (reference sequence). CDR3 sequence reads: CASSYLNSGQGDSPLHF. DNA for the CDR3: TGTGCCAGCAGTTACTTAAATTCGGGACAGGGGGATTCACCCCTCCACTTT.

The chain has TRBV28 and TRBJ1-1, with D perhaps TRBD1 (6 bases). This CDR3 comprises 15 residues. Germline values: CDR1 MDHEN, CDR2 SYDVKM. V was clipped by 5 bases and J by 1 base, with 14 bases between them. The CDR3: CASSQGGRQNTEAFF. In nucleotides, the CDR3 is TGTGCCAGCAGTCAAGGGGGGCGACAGAACACTGAAGCTTTCTTT.

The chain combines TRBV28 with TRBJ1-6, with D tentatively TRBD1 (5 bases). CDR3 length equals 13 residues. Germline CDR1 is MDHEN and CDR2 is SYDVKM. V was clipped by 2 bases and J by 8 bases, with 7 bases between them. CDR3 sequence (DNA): TGTGCCAGCAGTTTAATCAGGGATTCACCCCTCCACTTT. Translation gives CASSLIRDSPLHF.

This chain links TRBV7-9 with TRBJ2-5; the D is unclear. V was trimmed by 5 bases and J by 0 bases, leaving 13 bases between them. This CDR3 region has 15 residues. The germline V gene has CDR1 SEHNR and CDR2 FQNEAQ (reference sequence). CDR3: CASSAKPLYQETQYF. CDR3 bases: TGTGCCAGCAGCGCGAAACCCCTGTACCAAGAGACCCAGTACTTC. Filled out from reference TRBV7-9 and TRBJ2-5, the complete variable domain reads DTGVSQNPRHKITKRGQNVTFRCDPISEHNRLYWYRQTLGQGPEFLTYFQNEAQLEKSRLLSDRFSAERPKGSFSTLEIQRTEQGDSAMYLCASSAKPLYQETQYFGPGTRLLVL.

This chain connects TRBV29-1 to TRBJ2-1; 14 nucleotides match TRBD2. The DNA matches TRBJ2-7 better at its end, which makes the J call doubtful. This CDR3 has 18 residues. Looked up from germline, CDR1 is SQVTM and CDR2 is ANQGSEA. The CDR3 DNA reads TGCAGCGTTGAATCCGGGACTAGCGGGAGAAGGCTCTACAATGAGCAGTACTTC. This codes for CSVESGTSGRRLYNEQYF.

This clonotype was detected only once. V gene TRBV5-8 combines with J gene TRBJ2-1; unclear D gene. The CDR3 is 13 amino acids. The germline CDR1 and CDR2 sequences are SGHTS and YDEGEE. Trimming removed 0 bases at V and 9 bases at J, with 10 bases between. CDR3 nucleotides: TGTGCCAGCAGCTTGGGTCAGTGGCGTGAGCAGTTCTTC. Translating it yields CASSLGQWREQFF.

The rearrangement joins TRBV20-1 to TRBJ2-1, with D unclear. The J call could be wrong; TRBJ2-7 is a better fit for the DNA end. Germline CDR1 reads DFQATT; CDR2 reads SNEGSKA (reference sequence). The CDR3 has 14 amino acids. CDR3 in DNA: TGCAGTGCTAACCGCGCCAGCTCCTACAATGAGCAGTACTTC. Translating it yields CSANRASSYNEQYF.

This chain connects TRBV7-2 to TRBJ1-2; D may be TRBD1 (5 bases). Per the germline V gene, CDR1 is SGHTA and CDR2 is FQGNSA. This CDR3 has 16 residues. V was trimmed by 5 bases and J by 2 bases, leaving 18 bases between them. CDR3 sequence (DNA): TGTGCCAGCAGCATACGACCTGGGGACCGGAACTATGGCTACACCTTC. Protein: CASSIRPGDRNYGYTF. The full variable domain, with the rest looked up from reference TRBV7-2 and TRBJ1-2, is GAGVSQSPSNKVTEKGKDVELRCDPISGHTALYWYRQSLGQGLEFLIYFQGNSAPDKSGLPSDRFSAERTGGSVSTLTIQRTQQEDSAVYLCASSIRPGDRNYGYTFGSGTRLTVV.

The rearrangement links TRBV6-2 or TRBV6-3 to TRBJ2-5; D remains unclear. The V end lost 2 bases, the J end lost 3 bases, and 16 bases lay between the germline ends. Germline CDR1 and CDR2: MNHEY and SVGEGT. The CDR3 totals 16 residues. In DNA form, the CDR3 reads TGTGCCAGCAGTTACGGGTTTGTTGGCGGAGAAGAGACCCAGTACTTC. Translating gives CASSYGFVGGEETQYF.

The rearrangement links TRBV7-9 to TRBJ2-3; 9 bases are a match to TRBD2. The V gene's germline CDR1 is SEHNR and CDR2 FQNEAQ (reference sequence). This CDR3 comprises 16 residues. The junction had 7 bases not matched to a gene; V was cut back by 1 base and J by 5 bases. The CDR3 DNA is TGTGCCAGCAGCTTAGACGCGGGAGGGCATAGAGATACGCAGTATTTT. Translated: CASSLDAGGHRDTQYF.

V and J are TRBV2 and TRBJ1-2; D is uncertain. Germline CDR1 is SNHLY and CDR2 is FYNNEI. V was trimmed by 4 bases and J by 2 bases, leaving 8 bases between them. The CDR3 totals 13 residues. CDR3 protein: CASSGTGNYGYTF. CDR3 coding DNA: TGTGCCAGCAGTGGTACGGGAAACTATGGCTACACCTTC. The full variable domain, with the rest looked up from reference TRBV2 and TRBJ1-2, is EPEVTQTPSHQVTQMGQEVILRCVPISNHLYFYWYRQILGQKVEFLVSFYNNEISEKSEIFDDQFSVERPDGSNFTLKIRSTKLEDSAMYFCASSGTGNYGYTFGSGTRLTVV.

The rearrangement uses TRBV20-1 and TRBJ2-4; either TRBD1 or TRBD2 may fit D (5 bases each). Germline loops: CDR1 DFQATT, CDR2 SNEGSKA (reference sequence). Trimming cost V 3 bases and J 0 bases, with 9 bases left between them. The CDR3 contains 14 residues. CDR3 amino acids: CSASGGLAKNIQYF. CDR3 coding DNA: TGCAGTGCTAGTGGGGGATTAGCCAAAAACATTCAGTACTTC.

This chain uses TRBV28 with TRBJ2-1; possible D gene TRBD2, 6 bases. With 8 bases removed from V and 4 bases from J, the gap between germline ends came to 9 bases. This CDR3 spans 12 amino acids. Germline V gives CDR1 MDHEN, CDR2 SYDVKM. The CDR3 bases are TGTGCCAGCGGGGCGGGATACAATGAGCAGTTCTTC. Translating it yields CASGAGYNEQFF.

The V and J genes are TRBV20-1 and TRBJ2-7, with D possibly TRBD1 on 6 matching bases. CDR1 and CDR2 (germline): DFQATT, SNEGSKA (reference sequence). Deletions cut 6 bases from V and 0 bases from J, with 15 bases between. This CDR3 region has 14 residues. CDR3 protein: CSAHDRRSSYEQYF. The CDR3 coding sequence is TGCAGTGCCCACGACAGGAGGAGCTCCTACGAGCAGTACTTC.

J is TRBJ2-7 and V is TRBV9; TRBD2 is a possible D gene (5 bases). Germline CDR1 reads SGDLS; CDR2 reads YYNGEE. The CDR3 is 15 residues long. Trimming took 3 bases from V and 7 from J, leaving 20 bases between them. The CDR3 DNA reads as TGTGCCAGCAGCGGCGGGCAGGAAATTTACAATGAGCAGTACTTC. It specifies CASSGGQEIYNEQYF.